These 11 T cell receptor beta chains were all obtained from the same sample, sequenced in a study of blood T cell repertoires in COVID-19. Data came from immunoSEQ multiplex PCR; TCRdb stores just in-frame clones and leaves some out. Counted here are tens of thousands of clones, approximately 90% occurring once; the ten biggest clones make up more than 10%. The specimen sequenced was peripheral blood. These receptor sequences come from a man aged 70 or older with active or convalescent COVID-19.

J is TRBJ2-7 and V is TRBV7-2; D call uncertain. Trimming removed 3 bases from V and 0 bases from J, with 6 bases in between. The germline gives CDR1 SGHTA, CDR2 FQGNSA. The CDR3 is 13 residues long. CDR3 sequence reads: CASSFLSSYEQYF. In nucleotides, the CDR3 is TGTGCCAGCAGCTTCCTGAGCTCCTACGAGCAGTACTTC.

The chain carries TRBV28 and TRBJ2-3, with 7 bases matching TRBD1. The J segment lost 0 bases and the V segment lost 4 bases, leaving 7 bases of the junction unmatched. CDR3 length: 16 residues. Per the germline V gene, CDR1 is MDHEN and CDR2 is SYDVKM. The CDR3 spells CASSSPPGQSTDTQYF. CDR3 in DNA: TGTGCCAGCAGTTCTCCTCCGGGACAGAGCACAGATACGCAGTATTTT.

The CDR3 nucleotides are TGTGCCAGCAGTTATGGGGCGGAACTCACCGGGGAGCTGTTTTTT. Its translation is CASSYGAELTGELFF. This rearrangement joins TRBV6-5 to TRBJ2-2; D possibly corresponds to TRBD1 (5 bases). Trimming removed 3 bases from V and 4 bases from J, with 12 bases in between. Germline V gene lookup returns CDR1 MNHEY and CDR2 SVGAGI. The CDR3 spans 15 residues.

This clone has a single count. The rearrangement links TRBV2 to TRBJ1-2; D gene unclear. Germline loops: CDR1 SNHLY, CDR2 FYNNEI. This CDR3 has 14 amino acids. V dropped 1 base and J dropped 0 bases, with 6 bases sitting between them. Written as DNA, the CDR3 is TGTGCCAGCAGTGAAGAGCGAACTAACTATGGCTACACCTTC. The encoded protein is CASSEERTNYGYTF.

CDR3 sequence reads: CASSPLRGNEYGYTF. CDR3 nucleotide sequence: TGTGCCAGCTCACCACTTCGAGGAAACGAGTATGGCTACACCTTC. J is TRBJ1-2 and V is TRBV18; D gene ambiguous. The CDR3 consists of 15 residues. Germline V gene sequence: CDR1 KGHSH, CDR2 LQKENI. V lost 1 base and J 5 bases, leaving 14 bases between the germline ends.

This chain links TRBV28 with TRBJ1-1; 8 nucleotides line up with TRBD1. The ends lost 5 bases at V and 3 bases at J; junction bases unmatched: 5. The CDR3 length is 14 residues. The V gene's germline CDR1 is MDHEN and CDR2 SYDVKM. CDR3 nucleotide sequence: TGTGCCAGCAGTGCCGGGACAGGACACACTGAAGCTTTCTTT. As protein: CASSAGTGHTEAFF. Based on the CDR3 plus reference TRBV28 and TRBJ1-1, the full variable domain is DVKVTQSSRYLVKRTGEKVFLECVQDMDHENMFWYRQDPGLGLRLIYFSYDVKMKEKGDIPEGYSVSREKKERFSLILESASTNQTSMYLCASSAGTGHTEAFFGQGTRLTVV.

The chain recombines TRBV6-2 or TRBV6-3 with TRBJ1-6; a possible D gene is TRBD1 (5 bases). V was pared by 5 bases and J by 3 bases, with 11 bases between. The CDR3 is 15 amino acids. Germline loops: CDR1 MNHEY, CDR2 SVGEGT. As DNA, the CDR3 is TGTGCCAGCAGTCTCGAAGGGGTCTATAATTCACCCCTCCACTTT. It specifies CASSLEGVYNSPLHF.

The V call is TRBV5-6, the J call TRBJ2-1; 10 bases agree with TRBD1. The CDR3 length is 15 residues. Looked up from germline, CDR1 is SGHDT and CDR2 is YYEEEE. Losses at the gene ends were 2 bases for V and 6 bases for J; bases not matched to a gene: 5. Here the CDR3 reads CASSLPGQGFNEQFF. CDR3 coding DNA: TGTGCCAGCAGCTTACCGGGACAGGGGTTCAATGAGCAGTTCTTC.

This chain uses TRBV7-6 with TRBJ2-7; possibly TRBD2 for D (5 bases). The length of the CDR3 is 16 residues. With 4 bases removed from V and 3 bases from J, the gap between germline ends came to 19 bases. The germline V gene has CDR1 SGHVS and CDR2 FNYEAQ. The CDR3 region has the DNA TGTGCCAGCAGCTCCAATGTCCCGGGGAAAGACTACGAGCAGTACTTC. Residues: CASSSNVPGKDYEQYF.

V and J are TRBV4-2 and TRBJ2-7; a possible D gene is TRBD1 (5 bases). The CDR3 has 13 residues. Trimming removed 4 bases from V and 5 bases from J, with 12 bases in between. Germline CDR1 reads LGHNA; CDR2 reads YNFKEQ. The CDR3 loop reads CASSLKKGDEQYF. The CDR3 nucleotides read TGTGCCAGCAGCCTTAAAAAAGGGGACGAGCAGTACTTC.

This clone was found once. The rearrangement links TRBV16 to TRBJ1-2, with TRBD1 as a possible D gene (5 bases). Trimming pared 0 bases from V and 2 bases from J, leaving 10 bases between. CDR1 is KGHSY and CDR2 is FQNENV in the germline V gene. The CDR3 extends over 15 amino acids. The CDR3 DNA reads TGTGCCAGCAGCCAATCAGCGGGACGGAACTATGGCTACACCTTC. It translates to CASSQSAGRNYGYTF.